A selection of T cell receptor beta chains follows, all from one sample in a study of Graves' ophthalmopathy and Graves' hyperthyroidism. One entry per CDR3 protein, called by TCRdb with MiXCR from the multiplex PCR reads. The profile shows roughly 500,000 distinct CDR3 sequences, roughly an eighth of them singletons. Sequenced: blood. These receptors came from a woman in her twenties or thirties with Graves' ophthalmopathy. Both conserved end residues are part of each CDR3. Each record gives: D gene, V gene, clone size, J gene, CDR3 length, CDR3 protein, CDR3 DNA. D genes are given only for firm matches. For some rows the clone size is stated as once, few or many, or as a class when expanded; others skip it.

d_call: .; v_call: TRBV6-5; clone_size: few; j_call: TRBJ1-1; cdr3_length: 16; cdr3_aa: CASSFSSGTMNTEAFF; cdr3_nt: TGTGCCAGCAGTTTCTCGTCGGGTACAATGAACACTGAAGCTTTCTTT
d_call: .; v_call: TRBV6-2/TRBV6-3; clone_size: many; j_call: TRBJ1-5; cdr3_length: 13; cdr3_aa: CASSSRPGQPQHF; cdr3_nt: TGTGCCAGCAGTTCCAGACCGGGTCAGCCCCAGCATTTT
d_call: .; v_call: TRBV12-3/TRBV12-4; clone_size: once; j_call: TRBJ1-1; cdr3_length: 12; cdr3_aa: CASSTRITEAFF; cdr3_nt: TGTGCCAGCAGTACCAGGATAACCGAAGCTTTCTTT
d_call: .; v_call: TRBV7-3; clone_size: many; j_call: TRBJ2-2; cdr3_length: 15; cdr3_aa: CASSLTALRSGELFF; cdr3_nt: TGTGCCAGCAGCTTAACGGCTTTGAGGTCCGGGGAGCTGTTTTTT
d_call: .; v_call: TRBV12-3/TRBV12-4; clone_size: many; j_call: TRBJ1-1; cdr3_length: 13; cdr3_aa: CASSFQKNTEAFF; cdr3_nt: TGTGCCAGCAGTTTTCAGAAGAACACTGAAGCTTTCTTT
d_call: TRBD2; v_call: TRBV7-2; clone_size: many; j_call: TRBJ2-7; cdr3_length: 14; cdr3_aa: CASSFHLAGVEQYF; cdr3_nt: TGTGCCAGCAGCTTCCATCTAGCGGGAGTCGAGCAGTACTTC
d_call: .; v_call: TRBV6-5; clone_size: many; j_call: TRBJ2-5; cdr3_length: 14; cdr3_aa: CASSTRRQQETQYF; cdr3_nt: TGTGCCAGCAGTACCAGACGACAGCAAGAGACCCAGTACTTC
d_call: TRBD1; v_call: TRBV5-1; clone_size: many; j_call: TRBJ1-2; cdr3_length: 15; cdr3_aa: CASSGLRGPNYGYTF; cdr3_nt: TGCGCCAGCAGCGGACTCAGGGGGCCTAACTATGGCTACACCTTC
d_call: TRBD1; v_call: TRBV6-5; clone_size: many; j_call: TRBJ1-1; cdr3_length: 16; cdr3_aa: CATETGTGSRWTEAFF; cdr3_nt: TGTGCCACCGAGACGGGGACAGGGAGTCGGTGGACTGAAGCTTTCTTT
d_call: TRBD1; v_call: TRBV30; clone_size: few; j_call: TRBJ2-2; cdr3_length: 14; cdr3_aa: CALAGTGLAGELFF; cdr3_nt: TGTGCCTTGGCCGGGACAGGGCTCGCCGGGGAGCTGTTTTTT
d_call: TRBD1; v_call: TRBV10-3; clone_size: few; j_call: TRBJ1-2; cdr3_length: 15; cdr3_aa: CAIKRQGEANYGYTF; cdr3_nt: TGTGCCATCAAGCGACAGGGGGAAGCTAACTATGGCTACACCTTC
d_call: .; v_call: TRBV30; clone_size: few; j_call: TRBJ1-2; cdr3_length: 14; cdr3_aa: CAWRGRSTSYGYTF; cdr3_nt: TGTGCCTGGAGGGGACGGTCGACATCGTATGGCTACACCTTC
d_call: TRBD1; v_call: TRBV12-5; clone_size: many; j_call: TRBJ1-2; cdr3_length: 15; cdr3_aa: CASGLVVGTDYGYTF; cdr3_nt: TGTGCTAGTGGTTTGGTGGTCGGGACAGACTATGGCTACACCTTC
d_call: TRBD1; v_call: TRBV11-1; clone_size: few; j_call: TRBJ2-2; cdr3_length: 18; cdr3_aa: CASSLGVVQGEFAGELFF; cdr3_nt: TGTGCCAGCAGCTTAGGCGTGGTGCAGGGGGAGTTCGCCGGGGAGCTGTTTTTT
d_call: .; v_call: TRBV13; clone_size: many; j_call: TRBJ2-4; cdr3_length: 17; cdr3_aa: CASSLGWRVMSKNIQYF; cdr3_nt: TGTGCCAGCAGCTTAGGCTGGCGGGTAATGTCCAAAAACATTCAGTACTTC
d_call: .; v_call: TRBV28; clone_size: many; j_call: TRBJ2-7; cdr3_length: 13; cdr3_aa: CASSSPGLYEQYF; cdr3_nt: TGTGCCAGCAGTTCTCCTGGACTGTACGAGCAGTACTTC
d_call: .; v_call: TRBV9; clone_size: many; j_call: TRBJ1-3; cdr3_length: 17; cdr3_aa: CASSAGGTPLPGNTIYF; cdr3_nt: TGTGCCAGCAGCGCCGGGGGGACACCTTTGCCTGGAAACACCATATATTTT
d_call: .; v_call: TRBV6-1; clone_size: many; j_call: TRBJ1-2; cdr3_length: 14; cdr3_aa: CASSFVGGAEGYTF; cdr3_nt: TGTGCCAGCAGCTTCGTTGGGGGGGCGGAAGGCTACACCTTC
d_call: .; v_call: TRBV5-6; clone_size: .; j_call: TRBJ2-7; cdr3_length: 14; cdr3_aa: CASSLGQINYEQYF; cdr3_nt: TGTGCCAGCAGCTTGGGACAGATAAACTACGAGCAGTACTTC
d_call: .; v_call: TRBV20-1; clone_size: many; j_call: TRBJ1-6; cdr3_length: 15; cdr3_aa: CSASEDEAYNSPLHF; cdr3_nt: TGCAGTGCTAGTGAGGACGAAGCCTATAATTCACCCCTCCACTTT
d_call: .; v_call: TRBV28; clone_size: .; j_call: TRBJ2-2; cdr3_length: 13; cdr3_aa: CASSFFTPGELFF; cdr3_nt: TGTGCCAGCAGTTTTTTTACACCCGGGGAGCTGTTTTTT
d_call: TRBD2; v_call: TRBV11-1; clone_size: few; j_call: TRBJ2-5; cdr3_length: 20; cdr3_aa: CASSLDRRASSGGSKETQYF; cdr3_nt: TGTGCCAGCAGCCTGGACCGACGTGCCTCGAGCGGGGGGTCTAAGGAGACCCAGTACTTC
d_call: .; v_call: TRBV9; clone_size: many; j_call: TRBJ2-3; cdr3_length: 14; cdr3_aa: CASSPRGATDTQYF; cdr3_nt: TGTGCCAGCAGCCCCCGGGGCGCCACAGATACGCAGTATTTT
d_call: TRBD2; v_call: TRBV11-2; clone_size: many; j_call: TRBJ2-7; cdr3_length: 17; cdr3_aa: CASSLVSSGVQSYEQYF; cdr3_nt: TGTGCCAGCAGCTTAGTGTCTAGCGGGGTTCAGTCCTACGAGCAGTACTTC
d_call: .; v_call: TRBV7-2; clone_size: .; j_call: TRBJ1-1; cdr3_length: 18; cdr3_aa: CASSLAGLRKPLNTEAFF; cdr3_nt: TGTGCCAGCAGCTTAGCGGGTTTAAGAAAACCTCTCAATACTGAAGCTTTCTTT
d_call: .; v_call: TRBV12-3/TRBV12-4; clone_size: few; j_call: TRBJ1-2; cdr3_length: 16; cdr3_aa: CASTYAGIATNYGYTF; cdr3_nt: TGTGCCAGCACCTACGCGGGAATAGCCACAAACTATGGCTACACCTTC
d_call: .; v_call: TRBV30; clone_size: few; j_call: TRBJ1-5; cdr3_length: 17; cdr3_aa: CAWSSQLVSDSNQPQHF; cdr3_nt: TGTGCCTGGAGCTCACAACTAGTCTCGGATAGCAATCAGCCCCAGCATTTT
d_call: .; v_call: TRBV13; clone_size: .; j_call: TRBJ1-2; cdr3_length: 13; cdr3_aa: CASILQGTHGYTF; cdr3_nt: TGTGCCAGCATCCTCCAGGGGACACATGGCTACACCTTC
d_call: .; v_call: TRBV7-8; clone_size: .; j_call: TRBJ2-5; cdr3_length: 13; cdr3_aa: CASSISGSGTQYF; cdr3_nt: TGTGCCAGCAGCATATCAGGGTCGGGGACCCAGTACTTC
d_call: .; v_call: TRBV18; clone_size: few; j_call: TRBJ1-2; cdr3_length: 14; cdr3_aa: CASSPRLEGDGYTF; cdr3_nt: TGTGCCAGCTCACCCCGGTTAGAAGGAGATGGCTACACCTTC
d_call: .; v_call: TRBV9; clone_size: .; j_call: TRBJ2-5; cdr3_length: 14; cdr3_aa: CASSVGEYQETQYF; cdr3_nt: TGTGCCAGCAGCGTAGGGGAGTACCAAGAGACCCAGTACTTC
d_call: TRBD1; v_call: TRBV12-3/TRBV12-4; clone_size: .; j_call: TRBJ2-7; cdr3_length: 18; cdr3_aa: CASSPGVRWGTASYEQYF; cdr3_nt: TGTGCCAGCAGTCCCGGGGTCAGATGGGGGACAGCCTCCTACGAGCAGTACTTC
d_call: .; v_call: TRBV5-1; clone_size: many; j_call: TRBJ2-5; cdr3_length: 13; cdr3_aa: CASSLNGRETQYF; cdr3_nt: TGCGCCAGCAGCTTGAACGGGAGAGAGACCCAGTACTTC
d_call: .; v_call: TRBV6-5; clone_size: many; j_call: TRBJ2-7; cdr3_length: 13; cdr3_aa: CASSYEETYEQYF; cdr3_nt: TGTGCCAGCAGTTACGAGGAAACCTACGAGCAGTACTTC
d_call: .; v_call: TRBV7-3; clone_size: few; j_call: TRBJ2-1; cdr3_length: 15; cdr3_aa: CASSFRDTSYNEQFF; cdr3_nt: TGTGCCAGCAGCTTCCGGGACACCTCCTACAATGAGCAGTTCTTC
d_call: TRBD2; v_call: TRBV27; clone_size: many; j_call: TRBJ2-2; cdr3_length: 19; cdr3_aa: CASSFQPASSGRGTGELFF; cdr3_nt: TGTGCCAGCAGTTTCCAACCTGCCTCTAGCGGGAGAGGTACCGGGGAGCTGTTTTTT
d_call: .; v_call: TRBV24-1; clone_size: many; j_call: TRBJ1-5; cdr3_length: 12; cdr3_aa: CATSELGQPQHF; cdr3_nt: TGTGCCACCAGTGAGCTGGGACAGCCCCAGCATTTT
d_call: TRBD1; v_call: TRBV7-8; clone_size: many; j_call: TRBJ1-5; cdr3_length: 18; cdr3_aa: CASSTLALGQGNNQPQHF; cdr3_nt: TGTGCCAGCAGTACTCTGGCGTTGGGACAGGGAAACAATCAGCCCCAGCATTTT
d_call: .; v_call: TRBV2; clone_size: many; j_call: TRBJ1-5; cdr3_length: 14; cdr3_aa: CASSRVDSNQPQHF; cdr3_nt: TGTGCCAGCAGCAGGGTGGACAGCAATCAGCCCCAGCATTTT
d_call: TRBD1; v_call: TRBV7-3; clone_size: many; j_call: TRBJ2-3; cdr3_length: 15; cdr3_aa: CASSWTGGKPDTQYF; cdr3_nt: TGTGCCAGCAGTTGGACAGGGGGCAAGCCAGATACGCAGTATTTT
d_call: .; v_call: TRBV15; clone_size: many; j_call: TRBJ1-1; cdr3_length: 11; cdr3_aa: CATSRGGEAFF; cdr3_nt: TGTGCCACCAGCAGAGGAGGGGAAGCTTTCTTT
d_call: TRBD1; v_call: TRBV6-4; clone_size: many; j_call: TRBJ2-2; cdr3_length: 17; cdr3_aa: CASSPAPGQGYTGELFF; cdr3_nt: TGTGCCAGCAGTCCAGCACCGGGACAGGGGTACACCGGGGAGCTGTTTTTT
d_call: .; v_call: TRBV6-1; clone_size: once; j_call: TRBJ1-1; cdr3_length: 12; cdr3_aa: CASTKSRDEAFF; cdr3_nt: TGTGCCAGCACCAAAAGCCGGGATGAAGCTTTCTTT
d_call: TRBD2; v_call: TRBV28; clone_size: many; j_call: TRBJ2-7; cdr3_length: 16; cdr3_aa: CASRLGGDYLSYEQYF; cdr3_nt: TGTGCCAGCAGACTAGGCGGGGACTACCTCTCCTACGAGCAGTACTTC
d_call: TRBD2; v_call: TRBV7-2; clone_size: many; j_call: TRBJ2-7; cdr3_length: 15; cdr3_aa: CASSLGAGGNYEQYF; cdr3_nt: TGTGCCAGCAGCTTAGGGGCGGGGGGTAACTACGAGCAGTACTTC
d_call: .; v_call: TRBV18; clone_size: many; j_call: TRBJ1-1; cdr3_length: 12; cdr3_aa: CASSPGGAEAFF; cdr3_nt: TGTGCCAGTAGCCCCGGGGGCGCTGAAGCTTTCTTT
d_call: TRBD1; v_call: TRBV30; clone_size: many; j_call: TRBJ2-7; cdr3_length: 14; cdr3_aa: CAWSVPDRGYEQYF; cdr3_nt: TGTGCCTGGAGTGTTCCGGACAGGGGCTACGAGCAGTACTTC
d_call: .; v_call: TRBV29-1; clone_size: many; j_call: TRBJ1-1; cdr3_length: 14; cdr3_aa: CSAKVRGRSTEAFF; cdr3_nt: TGCAGCGCCAAAGTACGGGGGCGAAGCACTGAAGCTTTCTTT
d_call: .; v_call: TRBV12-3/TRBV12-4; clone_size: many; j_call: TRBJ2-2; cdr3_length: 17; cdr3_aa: CASSLNPQGYMAGELFF; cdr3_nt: TGTGCCAGCAGTTTAAATCCCCAGGGGTACATGGCCGGGGAGCTGTTTTTT
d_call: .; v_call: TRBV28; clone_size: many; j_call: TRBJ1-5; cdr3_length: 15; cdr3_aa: CATINLSGQNQPQHF; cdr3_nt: TGTGCCACCATAAATCTGAGTGGCCAAAATCAGCCCCAGCATTTT
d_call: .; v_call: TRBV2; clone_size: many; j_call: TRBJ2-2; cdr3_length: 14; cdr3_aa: CASSEAGSRGELFF; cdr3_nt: TGTGCCAGCAGTGAGGCAGGGAGCCGCGGGGAGCTGTTTTTT
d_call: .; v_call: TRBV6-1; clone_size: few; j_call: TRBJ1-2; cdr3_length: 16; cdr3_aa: CASIPSGRGAHGGYTF; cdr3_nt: TGTGCCAGCATCCCCTCGGGGCGGGGGGCTCACGGTGGCTACACCTTC
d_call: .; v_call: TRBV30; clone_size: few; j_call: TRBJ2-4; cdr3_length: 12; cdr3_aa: CAWGPQKNIKYF; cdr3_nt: TGTGCCTGGGGACCCCAGAAAAACATTAAGTACTTC
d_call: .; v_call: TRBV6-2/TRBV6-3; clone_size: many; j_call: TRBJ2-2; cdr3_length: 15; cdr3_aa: CASSYSLGPFGELFF; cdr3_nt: TGTGCCAGCAGTTACTCCCTTGGTCCCTTCGGGGAGCTGTTTTTT
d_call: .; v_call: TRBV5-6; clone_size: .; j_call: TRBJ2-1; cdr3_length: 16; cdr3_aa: CASSLNFGDALNEQFF; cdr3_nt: TGTGCCAGCAGCTTGAATTTTGGGGACGCTCTGAATGAGCAGTTCTTC
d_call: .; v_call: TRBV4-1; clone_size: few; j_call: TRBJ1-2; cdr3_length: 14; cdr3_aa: CASSHPVRGAGYTF; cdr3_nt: TGCGCCAGCAGTCATCCCGTGCGGGGGGCAGGCTACACCTTC
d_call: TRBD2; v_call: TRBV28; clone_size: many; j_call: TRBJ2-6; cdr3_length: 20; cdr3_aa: CASSLPLTSGAPSGANVLTF; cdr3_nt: TGTGCCAGCAGTTTACCCCTGACTAGCGGGGCTCCCTCTGGGGCCAACGTCCTGACTTTC
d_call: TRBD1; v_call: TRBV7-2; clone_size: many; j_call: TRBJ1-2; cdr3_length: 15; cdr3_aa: CASSFRDRRDYGYTF; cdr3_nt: TGTGCCAGCAGCTTCCGGGACAGGAGGGACTATGGCTACACCTTC
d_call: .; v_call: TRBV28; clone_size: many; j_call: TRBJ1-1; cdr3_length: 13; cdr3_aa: CASKWTVNTEAFF; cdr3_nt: TGTGCCAGCAAATGGACAGTGAACACTGAAGCTTTCTTT